Reported below is one T cell receptor (beta chain). Its target is unknown. Several immunoSEQ 96-well plates shared each subset's DNA, each plate a replicate. The protocol was immunoSEQ multiplex PCR, while the TCRdb copy is restricted to in-frame clones and leaves out a portion. The table lists hundreds of thousands of clones, around 97% of them singletons. The data belong to a study of shared clonotypes between healthy human individuals. Study results and limitations: The genetic and exposure-history diversity represented was limited by few donors.

Germline values: CDR1 SGHKS, CDR2 YYEKEE (reference sequence). The CDR3 has 15 residues. Trimming cost V 4 bases and J 5 bases; bases outside gene matches: 7. What was sequenced was naive CD4+ T cells sorted from blood. Documented subset: CD45RA+ positively selected. The sequence came from a woman under 40 in good health. This chain links TRBV5-5 with TRBJ1-4; 8 nucleotides match TRBD1. CDR3: CASSRARTGNEKLFF. CDR3 sequence (DNA): TGTGCCAGCAGCCGAGCAAGGACAGGGAATGAAAAACTGTTTTTT.